One and the same sample provided the 6 T cell receptor beta chains below, sequenced in a study of OX40 agonist ivuxolimab in advanced cancers. Profiled with immunoSEQ multiplex PCR; TCRdb holds only in-frame clones, not every one. The repertoire holds fewer than 70,000 clones, with approximately 89% as singletons. The sample here was CD4+ or CD8+ T cells sorted from blood, taken in a trial of the OX40 agonist ivuxolimab. The source is an adult with an advanced solid tumor such as melanoma, head and neck, liver or kidney cancer.

The chain carries TRBV6-1 and TRBJ1-2, with TRBD1 matching 8 bases. V lost 4 bases and J lost 3; bases outside the gene matches: 4. Germline V lookup: CDR1 MNHNS, CDR2 SASEGT. The CDR3 length is 14 residues. CDR3 in DNA: TGTGCCAGCAGTGGCCAGGGGGCTGACTATGGCTACACCTTC. As protein: CASSGQGADYGYTF.

The V gene is TRBV4-1, the J gene TRBJ2-3; D may match TRBD1 or TRBD2 (5 bases each). Trimming left V 6 bases short and J 0 bases short, with 13 bases between. CDR3 size: 15 residues. The germline gives CDR1 MGHRA, CDR2 YSYEKL. The CDR3 region is CASSWGTTSTDTQYF. CDR3 in DNA: TGCGCCAGCAGTTGGGGGACCACTAGCACAGATACGCAGTATTTT.

The chain combines TRBV7-9 with TRBJ2-7, with 9 bases that match TRBD2. Germline assignment: CDR1 SEHNR and CDR2 FQNEAQ (reference sequence). After removal of 1 base from V and 6 bases from J, the junction contained 7 bases not matched to a gene. The CDR3 consists of 15 residues. The CDR3 region is CASSLVGLASLEQYF. CDR3 nucleotides: TGTGCCAGCAGCTTAGTGGGACTAGCCTCGCTCGAGCAGTACTTC.

This rearrangement joins TRBV18 to TRBJ2-7, with TRBD1 matching 7 bases. From germline, CDR1 is KGHSH and CDR2 LQKENI. The CDR3 totals 14 residues. V shed 6 bases, J shed 4 bases, and the junction held 9 bases outside the gene matches. CDR3 coding DNA: TGTGCCAGCTCCGAGACAGGGACAATATACGAGCAGTACTTC. Translated: CASSETGTIYEQYF.

This chain connects TRBV5-6 to TRBJ2-7; 9 bases match TRBD1. The length of the CDR3 is 15 residues. From germline, CDR1 is SGHDT and CDR2 YYEEEE. V lost 4 bases to trimming and J lost 3 bases; unmatched junction nucleotides: 8. This CDR3 is CASSQDETGGYEQYF. The CDR3 coding sequence is TGTGCCAGCAGCCAAGATGAGACAGGGGGCTACGAGCAGTACTTC.

The CDR3 DNA follows: TGTGCCAGCAGTGGCGAGGGACAGGGGGCGATTTATGGCTACACCTTC. It codes for CASSGEGQGAIYGYTF. The rearrangement joins TRBV2 to TRBJ1-2, with 12 bases fitting TRBD1. V shed 4 bases and J 5 bases; nucleotides not matched to a gene: 8. CDR1 and CDR2 from the germline V gene are SNHLY and FYNNEI. CDR3 length equals 16 residues.